The clone carrying this T cell receptor (beta chain) was counted only a few times. Antigen: not known. The V gene's germline CDR1 is DFQATT and CDR2 SNEGSKA (reference sequence). The CDR3 covers 11 residues. V was shortened by 6 bases and J by 15 bases, with 18 bases between the two germline ends. MiXCR was run by TCRdb on the 5' RACE reads, yielding one entry per CDR3 protein. The repertoire has 420,000 or so distinct CDR3 sequences, approximately 17% of them found once; the top ten carry 10% to 15%. This record comes from a study of identical twins. Study-level findings and limits: Fewer insertions characterized abundant cord blood beta clonotypes, whereas memory repertoires showed none. Partly confounded zero-insertion analyses could result from invariant MAIT and iNKT cells. For out-of-frame alpha sequences shared by twins, low generation probability was in excess.

V and J are TRBV20-1 and TRBJ2-1, with D uncertain. The sequenced sample was naive T cells sorted from blood. The TCR originated in a man in his forties or fifties in good health. The CDR3 region is CSAPGPRHRFF. In DNA form, the CDR3 reads TGCAGTGCCCCCGGGCCCAGACATCGGTTCTTC.